The 30 T cell receptor beta chains listed next were all sequenced from one sample in a study of blood T cell repertoires in COVID-19. TCRdb's table, derived via immunoSEQ multiplex PCR, lists solely in-frame clones and lacks some. The sample lists 130,000 to 150,000 clones, around nine tenths seen once, with approximately 4% in the top ten. What was sequenced was peripheral blood. These receptors were collected from a woman aged 35 to 49 with acute or convalescent COVID-19.

This clone was picked up one time. The chain has TRBV12-3 or TRBV12-4 and TRBJ2-6; D gene unclear. This CDR3 spans 13 amino acids. V gave up 3 bases and J gave up 3 bases, with 3 bases separating them. The DNA of the CDR3 is TGTGCCAGCAGTTTTAGTGGGGCCAACGTCCTGACTTTC. This sequence encodes CASSFSGANVLTF.

The chain joins TRBV4-3 to TRBJ1-2, with unresolved D. The CDR3 is 15 amino acids. The ends were cut back, 0 bases at V and 5 bases at J, with 13 bases in the middle. The germline gives CDR1 LGHNA, CDR2 YSLEER. The DNA for the CDR3 is TGCGCCAGCAGCCAAGAGGGCAGGATAAAATATGGCTACACCTTC. It codes for CASSQEGRIKYGYTF.

The chain carries TRBV5-6 and TRBJ1-1; D may be TRBD1 (6 bases). Germline-derived CDR1 and CDR2 are SGHDT and YYEEEE. V lost 2 bases, J lost 7 bases, and 15 bases lay in between. The CDR3 covers 14 residues. CDR3 DNA sequence: TGTGCCAGCAGCTTCCTGGGGGCGGGCCGTGAAGCTTTCTTT. Residues: CASSFLGAGREAFF.

This clone occurred once. The gene calls are TRBV24-1 and TRBJ2-5; TRBD2 might be the D (5 bases). The CDR3 sequence is 13 residues long. Per germline, CDR1 KGHDR and CDR2 SFDVKD. The V end lost 4 bases, the J end lost 3 bases, and 8 bases lay between the germline ends. The CDR3 sequence: CATSDSGEETQYF. The CDR3 DNA reads as TGTGCCACCAGTGACTCCGGGGAAGAGACCCAGTACTTC.

The genes are TRBV7-9 and TRBJ1-4; unclear D gene. Trimming took off 5 bases at V and 3 bases at J, with 7 bases between the two ends. The germline V gene has CDR1 SEHNR and CDR2 FQNEAQ (reference sequence). CDR3 length: 13 amino acids. The CDR3, as DNA: TGTGCCAGCAGCATGAGAGCTAATGAAAAACTGTTTTTT. Its translation: CASSMRANEKLFF.

This clone was observed a single time. The chain joins TRBV2 to TRBJ1-1; 7 positions match TRBD1. The CDR3 runs to 15 residues. V was clipped by 6 bases and J by 1 base; unmatched bases: 8. Per germline, CDR1 SNHLY and CDR2 FYNNEI. CDR3 residues: CASSDRVGENTEAFF. In DNA, the CDR3 is TGTGCCAGCAGCGACAGGGTGGGTGAGAACACTGAAGCTTTCTTT. The variable domain in full, completed from reference TRBV2 and TRBJ1-1, reads EPEVTQTPSHQVTQMGQEVILRCVPISNHLYFYWYRQILGQKVEFLVSFYNNEISEKSEIFDDQFSVERPDGSNFTLKIRSTKLEDSAMYFCASSDRVGENTEAFFGQGTRLTVV.

This clone was observed a single time. The chain is built from TRBV7-3 and TRBJ2-5; D not certain. The ends were cut back, 5 bases at V and 5 bases at J, with 9 bases in the middle. The CDR3 consists of 12 residues. Germline V gene sequence: CDR1 SGHTA, CDR2 FQGTGA. CDR3 sequence: CASSNTPETQYF. The CDR3 region has the DNA TGTGCCAGCAGCAACACCCCGGAGACCCAGTACTTC.

The chain carries TRBV7-3 and TRBJ2-3; a possible D gene is TRBD1 (6 bases). V shed 2 bases and J shed 8 bases, with 23 bases lying between them. The CDR3 totals 17 residues. The V gene's germline CDR1 is SGHTA and CDR2 FQGTGA. The CDR3, as DNA: TGTGCCAGCAGCTTATGGGGGCCCCCTTCCAGGAAGGTTACGCAGTATTTT. Translation: CASSLWGPPSRKVTQYF.

The CDR3 DNA is TGTGCCAGCAGCCTACGGGTTTTGAGTAGGGCCAACGTCCTGACTTTC. Encoded protein: CASSLRVLSRANVLTF. This chain links TRBV13 with TRBJ2-6, with D unresolved. This CDR3 has 16 amino acids. V was cut by 5 bases and J by 5 bases, with 16 bases left in between. In germline, CDR1 is PRHDT, CDR2 FYEKMQ (reference sequence).

V usage is TRBV12-3 or TRBV12-4 and J usage is TRBJ1-2; TRBD1 matches 8 bases. This CDR3 has 13 amino acids. J was trimmed by 5 bases and V by 7 bases; bases with no gene match: 6. CDR3 loop: CASTPGQVYGYTF. In nucleotides, the CDR3 is TGTGCCAGCACCCCGGGACAGGTGTATGGCTACACCTTC.

The V call is TRBV5-1, the J call TRBJ1-4; TRBD1 might be the D (6 bases). This CDR3 has 14 residues. The germline V and J ends were trimmed by 1 base and 7 bases, with 11 bases remaining between them. Germline CDR1 reads SGHRS; CDR2 reads YFSETQ. The CDR3 sequence: CASSLQTRGEKLFF. The CDR3 bases are TGCGCCAGCAGCTTGCAGACCAGGGGTGAAAAACTGTTTTTT.

V and J are TRBV7-9 and TRBJ2-7; 7 positions match TRBD1. The germline V gene encodes CDR1 SEHNR and CDR2 FQNEAQ (reference sequence). Unmatched junction bases numbered 3, after V lost 4 bases and J lost 6 bases. This CDR3 region has 12 residues. This CDR3 is CASSSGQVEQYF. For the CDR3, the DNA is TGTGCCAGCAGCTCAGGACAGGTCGAGCAGTACTTC.

This chain uses TRBV30 with TRBJ2-7; possibly TRBD2 for D (7 bases). V lost 5 bases, J lost 4 bases, and 21 bases lay in between. Germline V CDR1 and CDR2: GTSNPN, SVGIG (reference sequence). There are 15 residues in the CDR3. Here the CDR3 reads CAWSGNRGGVYEQYF. CDR3 nucleotide sequence: TGTGCCTGGTCTGGAAATAGGGGGGGCGTTTACGAGCAGTACTTC.

The J gene is TRBJ1-2, the V gene TRBV13; D is undetermined. Germline V gene data show CDR1 as PRHDT and CDR2 as FYEKMQ (reference sequence). This CDR3 contains 12 residues. V was clipped by 3 bases and J by 6 bases, with 8 bases between them. Written as DNA, the CDR3 is TGTGCCAGCAGCTTTTCAGGCGATGGCTACACCTTC. Encoded protein: CASSFSGDGYTF.

The chain is built from TRBV19 and TRBJ2-5, with 7 nucleotides matching TRBD1. The trim removed 6 bases at V and 4 bases at J, leaving 11 bases unmatched. The CDR3 covers 15 residues. CDR1 is LNHDA and CDR2 is SQIVND in the germline V gene (reference sequence). CDR3 region: CASRRQGYGAETQYF. As DNA, the CDR3 is TGTGCCAGTAGACGACAGGGATATGGCGCAGAGACCCAGTACTTC.

V and J are TRBV4-3 and TRBJ1-2; D gene unclear. This CDR3 is 15 amino acids long. Trimming removed 0 bases from V and 8 bases from J, with 16 bases in between. Germline V gene data show CDR1 as LGHNA and CDR2 as YSLEER. The CDR3 DNA reads as TGCGCCAGCAGCCAAGAGGCGGGTCAGTCTCAGGGCTACACCTTC. This codes for CASSQEAGQSQGYTF.

This clone was seen only a few times. The chain couples TRBV19 to TRBJ2-7, with TRBD1 matching over 8 bases. The CDR3 extends over 14 amino acids. Germline CDR1 is LNHDA and CDR2 is SQIVND (reference sequence). V lost 4 bases and J lost 0; bases outside the gene matches: 2. CDR3 bases: TGTGCCAGTAGTACTACAGGGGGCTCCTACGAGCAGTACTTC. Encoded protein: CASSTTGGSYEQYF.

The chain uses TRBV12-5 and TRBJ2-1; 8 bases line up with TRBD2. The CDR3 has 19 amino acids. Trimming removed 1 base from V and 2 bases from J; junction bases left unmatched: 13. Germline values: CDR1 LGHNT, CDR2 FRNRAP. The CDR3 here is CASGLGREGSLRAYNEQFF. For the CDR3, the DNA is TGTGCTAGTGGTTTGGGACGGGAGGGGAGTCTAAGGGCCTACAATGAGCAGTTCTTC.

CDR3 protein: CAIEPGAGNTIYF. Written as DNA, the CDR3 is TGTGCCATCGAACCCGGGGCTGGAAACACCATATATTTT. V and J are TRBV10-3 and TRBJ1-3; D unresolved. Germline CDR1 ENHRY, CDR2 SYGVKD. This CDR3 spans 13 amino acids. The V and J ends lost 8 bases and 2 bases respectively, with 10 bases between them.

This clone was counted a single time. The CDR3 sequence: CASSLESLMNTEAFF. The CDR3 DNA sequence: TGCGCCAGCAGCTTGGAGAGTCTCATGAACACTGAAGCTTTCTTT. The chain carries TRBV5-1 and TRBJ1-1; D is uncertain. The CDR3 length is 15 residues. Germline assignment: CDR1 SGHRS and CDR2 YFSETQ. V shed 0 bases and J shed 0 bases, with 9 bases lying between them. Based on the CDR3 plus reference TRBV5-1 and TRBJ1-1, the full variable domain is KAGVTQTPRYLIKTRGQQVTLSCSPISGHRSVSWYQQTPGQGLQFLFEYFSETQRNKGNFPGRFSGRQFSNSRSEMNVSTLELGDSALYLCASSLESLMNTEAFFGQGTRLTVV.

The chain links TRBV7-9 to TRBJ2-2; the D gene is possibly TRBD2 (7 bases). The CDR3 contains 13 residues. Germline V gene lookup returns CDR1 SEHNR and CDR2 FQNEAQ (reference sequence). Between the trimmed V and J ends, which lost 8 bases and 7 bases, there was a span of 14 bases. The CDR3 sequence is CASEGGYVGELFF. CDR3 in DNA: TGTGCCAGCGAGGGGGGGTATGTCGGGGAGCTGTTTTTT.

The sample holds one count of this clone. This sequence joins TRBV4-1 and TRBJ2-1, with 7 positions matching TRBD2. The length of the CDR3 is 15 residues. V gave up 5 bases and J gave up 0 bases; unmatched junction bases: 4. Germline V CDR1 and CDR2: MGHRA, YSYEKL. The chain's CDR3 is CASSLLAGSYNEQFF. CDR3 nucleotides: TGCGCCAGCAGCTTGTTAGCGGGCTCCTACAATGAGCAGTTCTTC.

CDR3 DNA sequence: TGTGCCAGCAGCCCTCCGTCCGGGTCTGGAAACACCATATATTTT. It specifies CASSPPSGSGNTIYF. The chain couples TRBV7-4 to TRBJ1-3; unclear D gene. V was shortened by 5 bases and J by 1 base, with 12 bases between the two germline ends. The CDR3 is 15 residues long. Germline V gene sequence: CDR1 SGHVT, CDR2 SQSDAQ.

The chain couples TRBV5-1 to TRBJ1-4, with 11 bases that match TRBD1. CDR1 is SGHRS, CDR2 YFSETQ, per germline. The CDR3 has 15 residues. J was trimmed by 7 bases and V by 3 bases; bases with no gene match: 5. CDR3 loop: CASSSGQGAPEKLFF. The CDR3 DNA sequence: TGCGCCAGCAGCTCCGGACAGGGGGCCCCTGAAAAACTGTTTTTT.

The J gene is TRBJ1-2, the V gene TRBV5-1, with D perhaps matching TRBD1 (5 bases). Per the germline V gene, CDR1 is SGHRS and CDR2 is YFSETQ. The V gene lost 4 bases and the J gene lost 4 bases, with 11 bases spanning the gap. This CDR3 has 13 amino acids. Written as DNA, the CDR3 is TGCGCCAGCAGCCCGGACACCCTCTATGGCTACACCTTC. It encodes CASSPDTLYGYTF.

The chain links TRBV19 to TRBJ2-1; 9 bases map to TRBD2. Germline CDR1 reads LNHDA; CDR2 reads SQIVND (reference sequence). The CDR3 length is 17 residues. J was trimmed by 3 bases and V by 6 bases; bases with no gene match: 12. Here the CDR3 reads CASSLRSGGTSYNEQFF. For the CDR3, the DNA is TGTGCCAGTAGCCTGAGAAGCGGGGGGACAAGCTACAATGAGCAGTTCTTC.

V gene TRBV19 combines with J gene TRBJ1-5; a possible D gene is TRBD1 (6 bases). Trimming removed 7 bases from V and 0 bases from J, with 19 bases in between. The germline gives CDR1 LNHDA, CDR2 SQIVND (reference sequence). The CDR3 is 17 amino acids. The CDR3 loop is CASTPTGGSNSNQPQHF. The CDR3 region has the DNA TGTGCCAGTACCCCCACGGGGGGCAGTAATAGCAATCAGCCCCAGCATTTT.

This clone was observed many times. The J gene is TRBJ2-3, the V gene TRBV24-1; D may be TRBD2 (9 bases). CDR1 KGHDR and CDR2 SFDVKD come from the germline V gene. The CDR3 spans 15 residues. V shed 4 bases and J shed 10 bases, with 20 bases lying between them. Written as DNA, the CDR3 is TGTGCCACCAGTGACCCGACAGGGGCGGGGGGGGCGCAGTATTTT. Encoded protein: CATSDPTGAGGAQYF.

The genes are TRBV6-2 or TRBV6-3 and TRBJ2-2; TRBD1 aligns across 9 bases. Germline assignment: CDR1 MNHEY and CDR2 SVGEGT. The CDR3 is 16 amino acids. V lost 4 bases, J lost 3 bases, and 6 bases stayed unmatched. CDR3 sequence reads: CASSFQDRGYTGELFF. In nucleotides, the CDR3 is TGTGCCAGCAGTTTCCAGGACAGGGGATACACCGGGGAGCTGTTTTTT.

This clone was recorded a few times. The genes are TRBV27 and TRBJ2-7, with a possible D match to TRBD2 (7 bases). The V gene's germline CDR1 is MNHEY and CDR2 SMNVEV (reference sequence). The CDR3 consists of 15 residues. V was shortened by 2 bases and J by 4 bases, with 15 bases between the two germline ends. As DNA, the CDR3 is TGTGCCAGCAGTTTAGGGGGGGCGATTGGGTACGAGCAGTACTTC. The encoded protein is CASSLGGAIGYEQYF.